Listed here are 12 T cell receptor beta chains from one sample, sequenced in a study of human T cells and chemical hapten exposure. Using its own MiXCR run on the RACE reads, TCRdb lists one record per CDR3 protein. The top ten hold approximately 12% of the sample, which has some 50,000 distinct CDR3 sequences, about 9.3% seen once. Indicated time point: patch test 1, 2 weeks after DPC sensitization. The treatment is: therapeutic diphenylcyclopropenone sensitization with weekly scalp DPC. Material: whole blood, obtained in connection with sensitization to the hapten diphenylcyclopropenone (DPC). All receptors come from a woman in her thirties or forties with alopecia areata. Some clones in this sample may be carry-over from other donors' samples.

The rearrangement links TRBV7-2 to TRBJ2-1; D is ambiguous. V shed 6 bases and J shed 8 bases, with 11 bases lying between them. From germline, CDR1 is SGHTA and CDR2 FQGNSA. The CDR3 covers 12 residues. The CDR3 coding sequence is TGTGCCAGCAGACTTGTAATCCATGAGCAGTTCTTC. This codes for CASRLVIHEQFF.

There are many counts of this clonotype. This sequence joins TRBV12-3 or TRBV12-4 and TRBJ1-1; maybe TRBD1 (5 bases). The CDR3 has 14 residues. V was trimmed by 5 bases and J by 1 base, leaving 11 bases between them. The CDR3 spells CASSLPTANTEAFF. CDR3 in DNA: TGTGCCAGCAGTCTCCCGACAGCGAACACTGAAGCTTTCTTT.

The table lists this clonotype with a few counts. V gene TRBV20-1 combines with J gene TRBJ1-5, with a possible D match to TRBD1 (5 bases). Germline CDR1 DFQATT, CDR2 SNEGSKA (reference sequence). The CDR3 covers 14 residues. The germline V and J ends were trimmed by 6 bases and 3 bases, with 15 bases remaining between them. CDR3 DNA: TGCAGTGCCGTGGGGGAACCGGACAATCAGCCCCAGCATTTT. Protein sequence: CSAVGEPDNQPQHF.

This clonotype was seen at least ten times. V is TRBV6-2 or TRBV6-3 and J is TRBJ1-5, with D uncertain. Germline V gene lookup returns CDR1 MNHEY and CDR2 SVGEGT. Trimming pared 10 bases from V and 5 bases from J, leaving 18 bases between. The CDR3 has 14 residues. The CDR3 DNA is TGTGCCATAGGGAGCGGCCCATCTGATCAGCCCCAGCATTTT. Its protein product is CAIGSGPSDQPQHF.

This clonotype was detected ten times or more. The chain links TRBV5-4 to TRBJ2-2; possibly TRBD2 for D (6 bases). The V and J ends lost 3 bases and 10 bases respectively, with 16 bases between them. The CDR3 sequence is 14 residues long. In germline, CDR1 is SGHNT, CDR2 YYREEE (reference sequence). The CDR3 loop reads CASSSPGDSSELFF. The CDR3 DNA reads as TGTGCCAGCAGCTCCCCCGGGGACTCTTCGGAGCTGTTTTTT.

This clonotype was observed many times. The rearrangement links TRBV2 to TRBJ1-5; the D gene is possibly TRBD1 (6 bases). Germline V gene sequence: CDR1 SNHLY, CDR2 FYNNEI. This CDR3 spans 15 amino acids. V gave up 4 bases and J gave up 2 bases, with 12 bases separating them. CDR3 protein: CASSADRFGNQPQHF. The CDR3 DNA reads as TGTGCCAGCAGTGCAGACAGGTTTGGCAATCAGCCCCAGCATTTT.

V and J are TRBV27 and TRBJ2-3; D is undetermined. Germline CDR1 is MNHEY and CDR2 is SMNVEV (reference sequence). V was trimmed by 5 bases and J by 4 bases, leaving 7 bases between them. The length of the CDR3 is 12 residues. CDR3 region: CASSPTADTQYF. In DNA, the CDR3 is TGTGCCAGCAGTCCCACAGCAGATACGCAGTATTTT.

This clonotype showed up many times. CDR3 sequence reads: CASSQPGTGIEQYF. CDR3 nucleotide sequence: TGCGCCAGCAGCCAACCTGGGACAGGAATTGAGCAGTACTTC. The V call is TRBV4-1, the J call TRBJ2-7, with 8 bases aligning to TRBD1. The CDR3 sequence is 14 residues long. V trimming: 2 bases; J trimming: 7 bases; junction bases outside the gene matches: 7. Germline CDR1 MGHRA, CDR2 YSYEKL.

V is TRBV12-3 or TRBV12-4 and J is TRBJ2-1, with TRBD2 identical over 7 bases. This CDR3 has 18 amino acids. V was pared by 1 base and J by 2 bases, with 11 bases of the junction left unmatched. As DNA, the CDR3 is TGTGCCAGCAGTTTAGTTGGCGGGGGAGTTCCTACCTACAATGAGCAGTTCTTC. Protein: CASSLVGGGVPTYNEQFF.

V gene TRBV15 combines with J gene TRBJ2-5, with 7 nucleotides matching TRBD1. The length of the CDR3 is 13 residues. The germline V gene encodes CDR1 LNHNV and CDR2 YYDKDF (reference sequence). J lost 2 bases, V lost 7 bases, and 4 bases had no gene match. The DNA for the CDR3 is TGTGCCACCACAGACAGGGCGCAAGAGACCCAGTACTTC. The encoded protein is CATTDRAQETQYF.

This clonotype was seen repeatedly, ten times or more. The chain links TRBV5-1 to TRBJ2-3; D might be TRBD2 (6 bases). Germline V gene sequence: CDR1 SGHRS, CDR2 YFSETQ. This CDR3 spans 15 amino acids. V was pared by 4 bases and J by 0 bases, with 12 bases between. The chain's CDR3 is CASSTKRASTDTQYF. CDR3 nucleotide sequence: TGCGCCAGCAGCACCAAGCGGGCTAGCACAGATACGCAGTATTTT.

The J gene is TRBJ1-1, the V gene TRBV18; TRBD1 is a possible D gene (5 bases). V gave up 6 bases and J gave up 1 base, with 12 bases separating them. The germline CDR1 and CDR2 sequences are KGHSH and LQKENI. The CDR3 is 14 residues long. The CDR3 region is CASSPNTGNTEAFF. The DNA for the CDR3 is TGTGCCAGCTCGCCCAATACAGGGAACACTGAAGCTTTCTTT.